The clone carrying this T cell receptor beta chain has more than one count but fewer than ten. Trimming stripped 0 bases from V and 0 bases from J, with 11 bases between. The CDR3 is 16 amino acids. Germline V lookup: CDR1 MNHEY, CDR2 SVGAGI. This sample was included in a study of blood T cell repertoires in COVID-19. On the study more broadly: From the United States, Italy and Spain came samples of acute and convalescent COVID-19. PBMCs, B-cell-depleted T cells, or T cells provided the cDNA or gDNA that made up the material.

Original processing methods: Counts of nucleated cells, estimated from reference gene primer amplification, were obtained. The protocol was immunoSEQ multiplex PCR, while the TCRdb copy is restricted to in-frame clones and leaves out a portion. V and J calls and clone size come straight from that table; D and trimming were deduced from the DNA. Here the sample spans a few hundred thousand clones, about 79% being singletons. The chain uses TRBV6-5 and TRBJ2-5, with a tentative D call TRBD1 (6 bases). Sequencing was done on a sample of peripheral blood. The TCR comes from a woman aged 40-49 years who had recovered from COVID-19. CDR3 sequence (DNA): TGTGCCAGCAGTTACTCTAGGACAGCGTACCAAGAGACCCAGTACTTC. Translation gives CASSYSRTAYQETQYF.